These 23 T cell receptor beta chains came from one sample sequenced in a study of T cells in Graves' hyperthyroidism and ophthalmopathy. Amplified TCR beta CDR3 regions came from RNA transcripts. TCR CDR3 regions were first amplified by RT-PCR with HTBI primers. TCRdb used MiXCR to reprocess the multiplex PCR reads, holding one entry per CDR3 protein. The data contain hundreds of thousands of distinct CDR3 sequences, about 14% of them singletons. Sequenced sample: blood. The receptor set was obtained from a woman aged 35 to 49 with Graves' ophthalmopathy.

This clonotype was observed many times. The V gene is TRBV9, the J gene TRBJ2-5; maybe TRBD1 (5 bases). CDR3 size: 15 residues. The V gene lost 0 bases and the J gene lost 4 bases, with 13 bases spanning the gap. From germline, CDR1 is SGDLS and CDR2 YYNGEE. The chain's CDR3 is CASSVGSQGGETQYF. Written as DNA, the CDR3 is TGTGCCAGCAGCGTAGGGTCCCAGGGTGGAGAGACCCAGTACTTC. Complete variable domain (other parts from reference TRBV9 and TRBJ2-5): DSGVTQTPKHLITATGQRVTLRCSPRSGDLSVYWYQQSLDQGLQFLIQYYNGEERAKGNILERFSAQQFPDLHSELNLSSLELGDSALYFCASSVGSQGGETQYFGPGTRLLVL.

CDR3 loop: CASSIGGANGYTF. In DNA, the CDR3 is TGTGCCAGTAGTATTGGAGGGGCGAATGGCTACACCTTC. The chain couples TRBV19 to TRBJ1-2, with D perhaps TRBD1 (5 bases). Germline CDR1 LNHDA, CDR2 SQIVND (reference sequence). The CDR3 spans 13 residues. V dropped 3 bases and J dropped 6 bases, with 11 bases sitting between them.

About this clonotype: One base away lies a much larger clone, so this may be a sequencing read error. The V gene is TRBV20-1, the J gene TRBJ1-2; possible D gene TRBD1, 5 bases. Germline assignment: CDR1 DFQATT and CDR2 SNEGSKA (reference sequence). The CDR3 loop spans 10 amino acids. The V and J ends lost 5 bases and 9 bases respectively, with 10 bases between them. CDR3 sequence (DNA): TGCAGTGCTGCAGGGAGCTGCTACACCTTC. It translates to CSAAGSCYTF.

This clonotype has ten or more counts. The rearrangement joins TRBV19 to TRBJ2-7, with 9 nucleotides matching TRBD1. Per germline, CDR1 LNHDA and CDR2 SQIVND (reference sequence). CDR3 length equals 14 residues. After removal of 3 bases from V and 4 bases from J, the junction contained 4 bases not matched to a gene. The CDR3 DNA follows: TGTGCCAGTAGTATGACAGGGGGATATTACGAGCAGTACTTC. This encodes CASSMTGGYYEQYF. Based on the CDR3 plus reference TRBV19 and TRBJ2-7, the full variable domain is DGGITQSPKYLFRKEGQNVTLSCEQNLNHDAMYWYRQDPGQGLRLIYYSQIVNDFQKGDIAEGYSVSREKKESFPLTVTSAQKNPTAFYLCASSMTGGYYEQYFGPGTRLTVT.

This clonotype was detected once. The CDR3 here is CASSSPGTSMAYEQYF. The CDR3 DNA follows: TGTGCCAGCAGCTCTCCCGGGACATCAATGGCCTACGAGCAGTACTTC. V gene TRBV6-1 combines with J gene TRBJ2-7; D possibly corresponds to TRBD1 (6 bases). Germline V gives CDR1 MNHNS, CDR2 SASEGT. Trimming cost V 6 bases and J 2 bases, with 20 bases left between them. CDR3 length: 16 amino acids.

This clonotype was found many times. V usage is TRBV11-2 and J usage is TRBJ2-7; D is uncertain. The CDR3 has 12 amino acids. V lost 3 bases, J lost 6 bases, and 9 bases lay in between. The germline V gene has CDR1 SGHAT and CDR2 FQNNGV. The chain's CDR3 is CASSFSKAEQYF. DNA for the CDR3: TGTGCCAGCAGCTTTTCCAAGGCCGAGCAGTACTTC.

This clonotype was seen repeatedly, ten times or more. This chain links TRBV6-1 with TRBJ1-5; D not resolved. Looked up from germline, CDR1 is MNHNS and CDR2 is SASEGT. Trimming removed 3 bases at V and 5 bases at J, with 14 bases between. The CDR3 is 15 residues long. CDR3 loop: CASSDGVLWDQPQHF. The CDR3, as DNA: TGTGCCAGCAGTGACGGCGTATTGTGGGATCAGCCCCAGCATTTT.

This clonotype was detected only a few times. This chain connects TRBV5-8 to TRBJ1-1; perhaps TRBD1 as D (6 bases). The CDR3 totals 13 residues. From germline, CDR1 is SGHTS and CDR2 YDEGEE. Trimming stripped 3 bases from V and 4 bases from J, with 10 bases between. CDR3 sequence: CASSWRGGTEAFF. The CDR3 DNA is TGTGCCAGCAGCTGGAGGGGGGGCACTGAAGCTTTCTTT.

This clonotype was observed many times. The V gene is TRBV15, the J gene TRBJ1-5; 7 bases map to TRBD1. Unmatched junction bases numbered 10, after V lost 2 bases and J lost 6 bases. CDR3 length equals 16 residues. CDR1 and CDR2 from the germline V gene are LNHNV and YYDKDF (reference sequence). CDR3 in DNA: TGTGCCACCAGCAGACAAAACAGGGGAATAGGTCAGCCCCAGCATTTT. Its protein is CATSRQNRGIGQPQHF.

Details on this clonotype: The CDR3 does not close with the conserved phenylalanine or tryptophan, likely indicating a read error. This chain joins TRBV6-2 or TRBV6-3 and TRBJ2-7; D not certain. Germline V gene sequence: CDR1 MNHEY, CDR2 SVGEGT. V was trimmed by 6 bases and J by 5 bases, leaving 20 bases between them. The CDR3 contains 15 residues. The CDR3 loop reads CASSNELDESHEQYS. In DNA, the CDR3 is TGTGCCAGCAGCAATGAGCTGGATGAGTCCCACGAGCAGTACTCC.

There are a few counts of this clonotype. The CDR3 coding sequence is TGTGCCAGCAGTAGCAGAGAAAATCAGCCCCAGCATTTT. Protein product: CASSSRENQPQHF. The rearrangement uses TRBV12-3 or TRBV12-4 and TRBJ1-5; the D is unclear. The germline V and J ends were trimmed by 5 bases and 4 bases, with 9 bases remaining between them. This CDR3 has 13 amino acids.

The V and J genes are TRBV18 and TRBJ2-7; TRBD1 matches 7 bases. Trimming removed 3 bases from V and 6 bases from J; junction bases left unmatched: 8. The CDR3 sequence is 14 residues long. Germline assignment: CDR1 KGHSH and CDR2 LQKENI. CDR3 in DNA: TGTGCCAGCTCACCCCGACAGGGTCTATTCGAGCAGTACTTC. Translated, it gives CASSPRQGLFEQYF.

This clonotype occurred many times. The gene calls are TRBV28 and TRBJ2-7; 8 positions agree with TRBD2. Germline V CDR1 and CDR2: MDHEN, SYDVKM. The CDR3 runs 11 residues. V was pared by 8 bases and J by 6 bases, with 3 bases of the junction left unmatched. The CDR3 spells CASRGGLEQYF. In DNA, the CDR3 is TGTGCCAGCCGGGGGGGGCTCGAGCAGTACTTC.

V usage is TRBV4-2 and J usage is TRBJ2-5, with 12 nucleotides matching TRBD2. CDR1 is LGHNA and CDR2 is YNFKEQ in the germline V gene. V trimming: 5 bases; J trimming: 5 bases; junction bases outside the gene matches: 9. The CDR3 contains 16 residues. The CDR3, as DNA: TGTGCCAGCAGCGCATTGACTAGCGGGAGTACCGAGACCCAGTACTTC. It translates to CASSALTSGSTETQYF.

This clonotype showed up many times. A junction boundary mismatches the germline segment, possibly from a read error. The chain combines TRBV7-7 with TRBJ2-5, with TRBD2 as a possible D gene (5 bases). Germline CDR1 SSHAT, CDR2 FNYEAQ (reference sequence). The CDR3 loop spans 16 amino acids. The chain's CDR3 is CASSFGSGPQVETQYF. Written as DNA, the CDR3 is TGTGCTAGCAGCTTTGGGAGCGGCCCACAAGTCGAGACCCAGTACTTC.

This clonotype was observed many times. The V call is TRBV6-2 or TRBV6-3, the J call TRBJ2-6, with no clear D. The V and J ends lost 0 bases and 0 bases respectively, with 6 bases between them. Germline loops: CDR1 MNHEY, CDR2 SVGEGT. CDR3 length: 16 amino acids. CDR3 amino acids: CASSYSMGSGANVLTF. The CDR3 bases are TGTGCCAGCAGTTACTCGATGGGCTCTGGGGCCAACGTCCTGACTTTC.

V and J are TRBV19 and TRBJ2-2, with TRBD1 matching over 7 bases. Trimming cost V 3 bases and J 3 bases; bases outside gene matches: 1. The CDR3 length is 14 residues. Germline CDR1 and CDR2: LNHDA and SQIVND (reference sequence). CDR3 in amino acids: CASSIGTDTGELFF. In DNA, the CDR3 is TGTGCCAGTAGTATCGGGACAGACACCGGGGAGCTGTTTTTT. Full variable domain (rest looked up from reference TRBV19 and TRBJ2-2): DGGITQSPKYLFRKEGQNVTLSCEQNLNHDAMYWYRQDPGQGLRLIYYSQIVNDFQKGDIAEGYSVSREKKESFPLTVTSAQKNPTAFYLCASSIGTDTGELFFGEGSRLTVL.

This clonotype turned up a few times. The chain joins TRBV30 to TRBJ1-5; D not resolved. The V gene lost 1 base and the J gene lost 2 bases, with 15 bases spanning the gap. CDR3 length: 16 residues. CDR1 is GTSNPN and CDR2 is SVGIG in the germline V gene (reference sequence). The CDR3 protein is CAWSESFREGNQPQHF. CDR3 nucleotides: TGTGCCTGGAGTGAGTCGTTTCGGGAGGGCAATCAGCCCCAGCATTTT. The full variable domain, in which reference TRBV30 and TRBJ1-5 provide the parts outside the CDR3, is SQTIHQWPATLVQPVGSPLSLECTVEGTSNPNLYWYRQAAGRGLQLLFYSVGIGQISSEVPQNLSASRPQDRQFILSSKKLLLSDSGFYLCAWSESFREGNQPQHFGDGTRLSIL.

This clonotype was observed at least ten times. The V gene is TRBV12-3 or TRBV12-4, the J gene TRBJ1-2; TRBD1 might be the D (6 bases). This CDR3 spans 15 amino acids. The germline V and J ends were trimmed by 0 bases and 8 bases, with 16 bases remaining between them. The CDR3 DNA is TGTGCCAGCAGTTTAGCCCTTTTGGGGGCAGAGGGCTACACCTTC. Its translation: CASSLALLGAEGYTF.

This clonotype occurred many times. The chain is built from TRBV3-1 and TRBJ2-5; TRBD2 aligns across 10 bases. With V trimmed by 7 bases and J by 5 bases, 10 bases remained unmatched. CDR1 is LGHDT and CDR2 is YNNKEL in the germline V gene (reference sequence). The CDR3 spans 15 residues. The CDR3 DNA reads TGTGCCAGCAAGAAGCGGGAGGGCCGATTGGAGACCCAGTACTTC. This translates into CASKKREGRLETQYF.

This clonotype showed up just once. The chain couples TRBV28 to TRBJ2-7, with TRBD1 matching 7 bases. The CDR3 runs 13 residues. The J segment lost 4 bases and the V segment lost 8 bases, leaving 8 bases of the junction unmatched. Germline V gene data show CDR1 as MDHEN and CDR2 as SYDVKM. CDR3: CASYSGTAYEQYF. CDR3 coding DNA: TGTGCCAGCTATTCCGGGACAGCGTACGAGCAGTACTTC.

This clonotype was detected ten times or more. The chain is built from TRBV19 and TRBJ2-5; 7 bases agree with TRBD1. This CDR3 contains 16 residues. V lost 6 bases, J lost 1 base, and 11 bases stayed unmatched. In germline, CDR1 is LNHDA, CDR2 SQIVND (reference sequence). The CDR3 reads CASSPIRQGGQETQYF. The CDR3 nucleotides read TGTGCCAGTAGCCCTATCCGACAGGGTGGCCAAGAGACCCAGTACTTC.

This clonotype was observed a handful of times. The chain couples TRBV3-1 to TRBJ2-2, with 13 bases that match TRBD2. Germline CDR1 and CDR2: LGHDT and YNNKEL (reference sequence). Trimming cost V 2 bases and J 5 bases; bases outside gene matches: 5. This CDR3 is built from 17 residues. The CDR3 protein is CASSQRLAGGWTGELFF. CDR3 nucleotide sequence: TGTGCCAGCAGCCAACGACTAGCGGGAGGTTGGACCGGGGAGCTGTTTTTT.